A selection of T cell receptor beta chains follows, all from one sample in a study of OX40 agonist ivuxolimab in advanced cancers. The method was immunoSEQ multiplex PCR; TCRdb's version includes in-frame clones alone and lacks a portion of them. The repertoire consists of about 71,000 clones, with around 94% occurring once and the leading ten covering 15% to 19%. The starting material was CD4+ or CD8+ T cells sorted from blood, obtained in a trial of the OX40 agonist ivuxolimab. Receptors originate from an adult with an advanced solid tumor such as melanoma, head and neck, liver or kidney cancer. CDR3s include the opening cysteine and the closing phenylalanine or tryptophan. Fields, in order: J gene, D gene, V gene, CDR3 DNA, CDR3 protein. A D gene is named only where the DNA matches it firmly.

TRBJ2-1 | TRBD1 | TRBV7-9 | TGTGCCAGCAGCTTACCTCAGGGGGCTAGGGATGAGCAGTTCTTC | CASSLPQGARDEQFF
TRBJ2-1 | . | TRBV27 | TGTGCCAGCAGTTTAGGGGATGAGCAGTTCTTC | CASSLGDEQFF
TRBJ2-7 | . | TRBV6-5 | TGTGCCAGCAGTCACACACGTGGGTTTTCCTACGAGCAGTACTTC | CASSHTRGFSYEQYF
TRBJ1-1 | . | TRBV20-1 | TGCAGTGCTAGTCCGACTTTCTTT | CSASPTFF
TRBJ2-1 | TRBD1 | TRBV7-2 | TGTGCCAGCAGCTTAGCAGGACAGGGCGCCTACAATGAGCAGTTCTTC | CASSLAGQGAYNEQFF
TRBJ1-1 | . | TRBV19 | TGTGCCAGTAGTAACGCTGGGGACACTGAAGCTTTCTTT | CASSNAGDTEAFF
TRBJ1-2 | TRBD1 | TRBV4-3 | TGCGCCAGCAGCCAAGTGAGGGACAGGGCGAAGCTAAACTATGGCTACACCTTC | CASSQVRDRAKLNYGYTF
TRBJ2-3 | TRBD1 | TRBV7-9 | TGTGCCAGCAGCTTAGGAGGTCGGGACAGGTACACAGATACGCAGTATTTT | CASSLGGRDRYTDTQYF
TRBJ2-7 | TRBD1 | TRBV18 | TGTGCCAGCTCACTGACAGGGAGTAGCTCCTACGAGCAGTACTTC | CASSLTGSSSYEQYF
TRBJ2-1 | . | TRBV7-9 | TGTGCCAGCAGCTCCCATATCCCTGAGCAGTTCTTC | CASSSHIPEQFF
TRBJ1-1 | TRBD1 | TRBV5-4 | TGTGCCAGCAGCCCTTACAGGGGATTCACTGAAGCTTTCTTT | CASSPYRGFTEAFF
TRBJ1-5 | TRBD1 | TRBV2 | TGTGCCAGCAGTGCAAGGCAGACAGGGGGTCCCTATAGCAATCAGCCCCAGCATTTT | CASSARQTGGPYSNQPQHF
TRBJ1-1 | . | TRBV19 | TGTGCCAGTAGGGGGTTGTCGGCGGACGAAGCTTTCTTT | CASRGLSADEAFF
TRBJ1-2 | . | TRBV6-1 | TGTGCCAGCAGTGGCTCAGTCTATGGCTACACCTTC | CASSGSVYGYTF
TRBJ1-2 | TRBD1 | TRBV4-1 | TGCGCCAGCAGCCAAGGGACAGGCGACCGCTATGGCTACACCTTC | CASSQGTGDRYGYTF
TRBJ2-7 | . | TRBV5-6 | TGTGCCAGCAGCTTGTTTGCGTATTCGTCCTACGAGCAGTACTTC | CASSLFAYSSYEQYF